A single sample gave rise to the 31 T cell receptor beta chains below, sequenced in a study of CD4 and CD8 cells across lung adenocarcinoma regions. TCRdb used MiXCR to reprocess the PCR reads, holding one entry per CDR3 protein. Among tens of thousands of distinct CDR3 sequences listed, under 70% were seen once. Sequencing was performed on CD8+ T cells from the center of a lung tumor. The receptors derive from a female donor with lung adenocarcinoma. The CD4 and CD8 labels of this study may be unreliable.

There are many counts of this clonotype. It may be a read error: a sequence one base away is much more abundant. The chain combines TRBV6-1 with TRBJ2-1; TRBD2 matches 9 bases. Gene TRBJ2-7 matches the end of the DNA better, so the J call may be wrong. Germline values: CDR1 MNHNS, CDR2 SASEGT. The CDR3 is 15 residues long. CDR3 in DNA: TGTGCCAGCAAGTGGCGGGAGGGGGCCTACAATGAGCAGTACTTC. Translated, it gives CASKWREGAYNEQYF.

This clonotype was counted only a few times. V gene TRBV6-1 combines with J gene TRBJ2-1; D might be TRBD1 (5 bases). Germline V gene sequence: CDR1 MNHNS, CDR2 SASEGT. This CDR3 has 13 residues. Trimming removed 3 bases at V and 9 bases at J, with 12 bases between. For the CDR3, the DNA is TGTGCCAGCAGTGAGACCAGGACAAGTGAGCAGTTCTTC. Protein product: CASSETRTSEQFF.

V usage is TRBV6-2 or TRBV6-3 and J usage is TRBJ1-1; no clear D gene. Trimming removed 4 bases at V and 6 bases at J, with 9 bases between. This CDR3 region has 12 residues. Germline V gene sequence: CDR1 MNHEY, CDR2 SVGEGT. CDR3 bases: TGTGCCAGCAGTTTGGGTGATGCTGAAGCTTTCTTT. It translates to CASSLGDAEAFF.

This clonotype is labeled as medium-sized. The rearrangement links TRBV6-5 to TRBJ1-2, with TRBD1 as a possible D gene (5 bases). This CDR3 has 15 residues. Germline V gives CDR1 MNHEY, CDR2 SVGAGI. The V end was cut by 0 bases, the J end by 0 bases, with 8 bases between. The DNA of the CDR3 is TGTGCCAGCAGTTACTCCCGGGGCGCTAACTATGGCTACACCTTC. Protein product: CASSYSRGANYGYTF.

The chain couples TRBV27 to TRBJ2-3, with D possibly matching TRBD1 (5 bases). The DNA end lines up better with TRBJ2-7; the J call may be wrong. Looked up from germline, CDR1 is MNHEY and CDR2 is SMNVEV (reference sequence). There are 11 residues in the CDR3. The CDR3 DNA follows: TGTGGGGGCCGTCACCAAGATACGCAGTACTTC. Protein: CGGRHQDTQYF.

The chain has TRBV6-1 and TRBJ2-1; D is unresolved. There are 14 residues in the CDR3. Trimming stripped 4 bases from V and 6 bases from J, with 13 bases between. The germline V gene encodes CDR1 MNHNS and CDR2 SASEGT. The CDR3, as DNA: TGTGCCAGCAGTGTGGTAAGGCTTTCCAATGAGCAGTTCTTC. Encoded protein: CASSVVRLSNEQFF.

V and J are TRBV6-5 and TRBJ1-2; D is unclear. V was shortened by 7 bases and J by 4 bases, with 22 bases between the two germline ends. The germline CDR1 and CDR2 sequences are MNHEY and SVGAGI. The CDR3 is 16 residues long. The CDR3 DNA follows: TGTGCCAGCAATTTGGGTTTCGGCAAATCTTTCTATGGCTACACCTTC. Amino acids: CASNLGFGKSFYGYTF.

The CDR3 DNA sequence: TGTGCCAGCTATTTGGGGTGGGCTGAGCAGTTCTTC. Translating it yields CASYLGWAEQFF. The V call is TRBV6-1, the J call TRBJ2-1; D is unresolved. V lost 8 bases, J lost 9 bases, and 14 bases lay in between. The CDR3 totals 12 residues. Germline CDR1 MNHNS, CDR2 SASEGT.

The chain recombines TRBV6-1 with TRBJ2-5, with 7 bases lining up with TRBD1. The DNA end is more similar to TRBJ2-7, so the J call may be wrong. The germline gives CDR1 MNHNS, CDR2 SASEGT. This CDR3 region has 14 residues. The DNA of the CDR3 is TGTGCCAGCAGAAGTGGGGACAGTTACTACGAGCAGTACTTC. It translates to CASRSGDSYYEQYF.

In the case of this clonotype: With a much larger clone just one base away, this may be a read error. The chain couples TRBV9 to TRBJ2-1; 8 bases are a match to TRBD1. CDR3 length: 13 amino acids. Trimming removed 3 bases from V and 10 bases from J; junction bases left unmatched: 6. Germline V lookup: CDR1 SGDLS, CDR2 YYNGEE. CDR3 region: CASSGQGAYEQFF. CDR3 bases: TGTGCCAGCAGCGGCCAGGGGGCCTACGAGCAGTTCTTC.

A note on this clonotype: At one end the junction does not follow the germline gene, possibly because of a read error. The chain is built from TRBV10-3 and TRBJ2-3; D is perhaps TRBD2 (6 bases). The CDR3 loop spans 13 amino acids. Per the germline V gene, CDR1 is ENHRY and CDR2 is SYGVKD. The CDR3 DNA is TGTGCGGCGGGGCGGGAAGCAAAAGATATGCAGTACTTT. Protein sequence: CAAGREAKDMQYF.

V gene TRBV27 combines with J gene TRBJ2-5; D is undetermined. V lost 6 bases and J 6 bases, leaving 14 bases between the germline ends. Germline CDR1 and CDR2: MNHEY and SMNVEV (reference sequence). The CDR3 loop spans 13 amino acids. The CDR3 region has the DNA TGTGCCAGCAGAAACACACGGGTTCAGACCCAGTACTTC. Translated, it gives CASRNTRVQTQYF.

About this clonotype itself: The junction departs from germline at one end; a sequencing error may be responsible. This chain connects TRBV12-3 or TRBV12-4 to TRBJ2-3; no firm D call. CDR3 length: 13 residues. CDR3 sequence: CASSPKGTDIQYF. The DNA for the CDR3 is TGTGCCAGCAGTCCTAAAGGCACAGATATTCAGTACTTT.

The J gene is TRBJ2-4, the V gene TRBV6-1, with TRBD1 as a possible D gene (6 bases). Looked up from germline, CDR1 is MNHNS and CDR2 is SASEGT. This CDR3 comprises 16 residues. Trimming shortened V by 8 bases and J by 12 bases, and 29 bases separated the two germline ends. The chain's CDR3 is CASGGEGRLAKDTQYF. As DNA, the CDR3 is TGTGCCAGCGGGGGCGAAGGGCGCCTTGCCAAAGACACTCAGTACTTC.

This clonotype was seen a handful of times. The chain employs TRBV27 and TRBJ2-1; 9 bases line up with TRBD2. Per the germline V gene, CDR1 is MNHEY and CDR2 is SMNVEV (reference sequence). The CDR3 length is 18 residues. V was clipped by 4 bases and J by 4 bases; unmatched bases: 14. The CDR3 spells CASSSPQGQLAGYNEQFF. The CDR3 DNA is TGTGCCAGCAGTTCGCCACAGGGTCAGCTAGCGGGATACAATGAGCAGTTCTTC.

A few counts support this clonotype. This chain connects TRBV4-1 to TRBJ2-1; no firm D call. This CDR3 has 13 residues. Trimming left V 1 base short and J 5 bases short, with 6 bases between. Per the germline V gene, CDR1 is MGHRA and CDR2 is YSYEKL. The CDR3 DNA reads as TGCGCCAGCAGCCAAGTTGCGAACAATGAGCAGTTCTTC. This translates into CASSQVANNEQFF.

The sample holds many counts of this clonotype. The chain couples TRBV25-1 to TRBJ2-3, with D uncertain. V was trimmed by 3 bases and J by 9 bases, leaving 13 bases between them. The germline gives CDR1 MGHDK, CDR2 SYGVNS. The CDR3 runs 13 residues. The CDR3 nucleotides are TGTGCCAGCAGTGACGACCTCCAGGACACGCAGTATTTT. As protein: CASSDDLQDTQYF.

Relative to its sample, this clonotype is medium-sized. The gene calls are TRBV6-1 and TRBJ2-4; D might be TRBD1 (6 bases). The V and J ends lost 3 bases and 0 bases respectively, with 12 bases between them. The CDR3 runs to 16 residues. The germline gives CDR1 MNHNS, CDR2 SASEGT. CDR3 DNA: TGTGCCAGCAGTGAGGGGGACAACTTAGCCAAAAACATTCAGTACTTC. It yields the protein CASSEGDNLAKNIQYF.

The rearrangement uses TRBV10-2 and TRBJ2-7, with 9 bases lining up with TRBD1. Trimming took 8 bases from V and 3 from J; bases not matched to a gene: 8. The CDR3 length is 14 residues. Germline V CDR1 and CDR2: WSHSY, SAAADI. CDR3 protein: CASALDRGGYEQYF. The CDR3 DNA follows: TGCGCCAGCGCTCTGGACAGGGGTGGCTACGAGCAGTACTTC.

This chain joins TRBV6-5 and TRBJ2-1; TRBD2 matches at 11 bases. CDR1 and CDR2 from the germline V gene are MNHEY and SVGAGI. After removal of 0 bases from V and 4 bases from J, the junction contained 5 bases not matched to a gene. The CDR3 is 17 residues long. This CDR3 is CASSYSATSGVYNEQFF. DNA of the CDR3: TGTGCCAGCAGTTACTCCGCGACTAGCGGGGTATACAATGAGCAGTTCTTC.

The chain uses TRBV5-1 and TRBJ2-1; 11 bases agree with TRBD2. Germline V CDR1 and CDR2: SGHRS, YFSETQ. The CDR3 has 15 amino acids. The J segment lost 10 bases and the V segment lost 3 bases, leaving 9 bases of the junction unmatched. The CDR3 reads CASSSGTIAGGEQFF. In nucleotides, the CDR3 is TGCGCCAGCAGCTCAGGAACGATAGCGGGAGGGGAGCAGTTCTTC.

This clonotype was seen more than once but under ten times. The chain links TRBV6-1 to TRBJ2-1, with 8 bases identical to TRBD1. V lost 1 base to trimming and J lost 5 bases; unmatched junction nucleotides: 7. Germline CDR1 is MNHNS and CDR2 is SASEGT. The CDR3 consists of 16 residues. The CDR3 reads CASSEGVGRGHNEQFF. In DNA form, the CDR3 reads TGTGCCAGCAGTGAAGGAGTGGGCAGGGGGCACAATGAGCAGTTCTTC.

Turning to this clonotype: Germline is not matched at one junction end, which may reflect a read error. This sequence joins TRBV27 and TRBJ2-4, with a weak D call TRBD2 (6 bases). The CDR3 is 16 residues long. Per the germline V gene, CDR1 is MNHEY and CDR2 is SMNVEV (reference sequence). The CDR3 nucleotides are TGTGCCAGCAGCTTAACGGGGCTGGGAGGCAAAGACATGCAGTACTTC. It specifies CASSLTGLGGKDMQYF.

The count of this clonotype is one. The V and J genes are TRBV24-1 and TRBJ2-1; D gene uncertain. Germline CDR1 reads KGHDR; CDR2 reads SFDVKD. V was trimmed by 2 bases and J by 11 bases, leaving 9 bases between them. The CDR3 is 12 amino acids. CDR3 DNA: TGTGCCACCAGTGATTCACACCGGAAGCAGTTCTTC. Translated, it gives CATSDSHRKQFF.

The CDR3 here is CASSSVRQETQYF. As DNA, the CDR3 is TGCGCCAGCAGTAGCGTCAGACAAGAGACCCAGTACTTC. The chain recombines TRBV10-2 with TRBJ2-5; D is uncertain. This CDR3 spans 13 amino acids. From germline, CDR1 is WSHSY and CDR2 SAAADI. The V end was cut by 5 bases, the J end by 2 bases, with 9 bases between.

With regard to this clonotype: A much larger clone differs by one base, so this may be a read error. The chain couples TRBV6-1 to TRBJ2-4; TRBD2 matches 13 bases. Trimming removed 7 bases from V and 13 bases from J; junction bases left unmatched: 13. CDR3 length: 15 amino acids. Germline V CDR1 and CDR2: MNHNS, SASEGT. The DNA of the CDR3 is TGTGCCAGCATCGGTACTGGACTAGCGGGAGATGAGCAGTACTTC. Translating gives CASIGTGLAGDEQYF.

This clonotype has just one count. The junction shows a germline mismatch at one end, possibly a read error. The chain joins TRBV12-3 or TRBV12-4 to TRBJ2-3, with a tentative D call TRBD1 (6 bases). This CDR3 has 13 amino acids. CDR3 residues: CARGESRTDTQYF. CDR3 DNA: TGTGCCAGGGGCGAGTCTAGGACAGACACGCAGTATTTT.

With regard to this clonotype: The junction shows a germline mismatch at one end, possibly a read error. J is TRBJ2-5 and V is TRBV27; D is perhaps TRBD2 (6 bases). Germline V gives CDR1 MNHEY, CDR2 SMNVEV (reference sequence). The CDR3 is made up of 13 amino acids. CDR3 DNA: TGTGCCGGGAGGTTATCCGCCGGCAGCACCCAGACTTTC. Translating gives CAGRLSAGSTQTF.

J is TRBJ2-6 and V is TRBV20-1; D is perhaps TRBD1 (5 bases). This CDR3 contains 15 residues. Germline CDR1 is DFQATT and CDR2 is SNEGSKA (reference sequence). Trimming removed 2 bases from V and 0 bases from J, with 8 bases in between. The CDR3 region is CSARSQGSGANVLTF. The CDR3 nucleotides read TGCAGTGCTAGAAGTCAGGGCTCTGGGGCCAACGTCCTGACTTTC.

The chain couples TRBV6-1 to TRBJ1-5; D unclear. Germline V gene data show CDR1 as MNHNS and CDR2 as SASEGT. The CDR3 is made up of 14 amino acids. Trimming took 5 bases from V and 6 from J, leaving 14 bases between them. Here the CDR3 DNA reads TGTGCCAGCAGTCCATCGGAACGGCGTCAGCCCCAGCATTTT. It translates to CASSPSERRQPQHF.

This clonotype was detected many times. The chain employs TRBV6-1 and TRBJ2-2; no clear D. In germline, CDR1 is MNHNS, CDR2 SASEGT. V lost 6 bases, J lost 4 bases, and 6 bases lay in between. The CDR3 covers 12 residues. CDR3 protein: CASRTGTGELFF. The CDR3 DNA reads TGTGCCAGCAGGACGGGCACCGGGGAGCTGTTTTTT.